Given below is one TCR beta chain in context. Antigen specificity is unknown. The data originate from a study of cytomegalovirus exposure and HLA in healthy donors. About the research overall: For the approximately 400 genotyped donors, around 76% fell within the Caucasian-associated ancestry cluster.

13 Jbeta primers and 60 Vbeta primers were used for the PCR. Profiled with immunoSEQ multiplex PCR; TCRdb holds only in-frame clones, not every one. This sample's table has 150,000 or so clones. Germline CDR1 is SGHTA and CDR2 is FQGNSA. After removal of 5 bases from V and 2 bases from J, the junction contained 4 bases not matched to a gene. This CDR3 contains 15 residues. Study-wide results and caveats: The study found most TCR sequences rare, yet found some public TCRs in many donors. There was a cluster of highly shared sequence variants that was likely a sequencing artifact. Only CMV serostatus was available as immune exposure information.

Sequenced material: PBMCs. V usage is TRBV7-2 and J usage is TRBJ2-7; 12 bases are a match to TRBD2. The TCR originated in a man aged 25 to 45 in good health and CMV-seronegative. DNA of the CDR3: TGTGCCAGCAGCAAGACTAGCGGGAGCCCCTACGAGCAGTACTTC. It is translated as CASSKTSGSPYEQYF.